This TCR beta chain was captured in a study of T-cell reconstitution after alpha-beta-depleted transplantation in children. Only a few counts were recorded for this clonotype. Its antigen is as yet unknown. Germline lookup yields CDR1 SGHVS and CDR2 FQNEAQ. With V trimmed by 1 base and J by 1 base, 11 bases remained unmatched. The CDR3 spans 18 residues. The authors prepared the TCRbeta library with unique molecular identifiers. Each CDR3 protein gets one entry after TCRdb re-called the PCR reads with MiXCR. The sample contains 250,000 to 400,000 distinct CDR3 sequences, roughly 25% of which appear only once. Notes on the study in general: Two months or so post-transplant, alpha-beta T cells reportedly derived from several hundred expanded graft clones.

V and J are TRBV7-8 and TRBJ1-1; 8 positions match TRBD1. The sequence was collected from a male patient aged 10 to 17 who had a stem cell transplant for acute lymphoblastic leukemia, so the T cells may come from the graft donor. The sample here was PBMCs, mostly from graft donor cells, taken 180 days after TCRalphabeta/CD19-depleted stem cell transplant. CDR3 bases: TGTGCCAGCAGCTTAGTTAGGGGACAGGCGGTGGGGAACACTGAAGCTTTCTTT. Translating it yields CASSLVRGQAVGNTEAFF.